This T cell receptor beta chain was captured in a study of T cell responses to AZD1222 COVID-19 vaccine. TCRdb's table, derived via immunoSEQ multiplex PCR, lists solely in-frame clones and lacks some. The sample includes some 120,000 clones, 80% to 90% of them seen just once. On this clone itself: Its matching antigen is unknown.

Whole-study findings and limits: The number of AZD1222 recipients seropositive at baseline was only five or six. A rise in Spike-specific TCR breadth and depth followed two AZD1222 doses. Repertoires were obtained solely post-peak T cell response. The reported proportion of spike-specific TCRs targeting unmutated variant regions was nearly half.

Trimming removed 2 bases from V and 10 bases from J, with 9 bases in between. This CDR3 has 12 amino acids. CDR1 and CDR2 (germline): MRHNA, SNTAGT. The chain recombines TRBV6-4 with TRBJ2-1, with D maybe TRBD2 (5 bases). The specimen was peripheral blood, collected on day 0 of AZD1222 vaccination. This receptor was identified in an adult in good health. The CDR3 bases are TGTGCCAGCAGTGACCTGGGAGAGGAGCAGTTCTTC. This translates into CASSDLGEEQFF.